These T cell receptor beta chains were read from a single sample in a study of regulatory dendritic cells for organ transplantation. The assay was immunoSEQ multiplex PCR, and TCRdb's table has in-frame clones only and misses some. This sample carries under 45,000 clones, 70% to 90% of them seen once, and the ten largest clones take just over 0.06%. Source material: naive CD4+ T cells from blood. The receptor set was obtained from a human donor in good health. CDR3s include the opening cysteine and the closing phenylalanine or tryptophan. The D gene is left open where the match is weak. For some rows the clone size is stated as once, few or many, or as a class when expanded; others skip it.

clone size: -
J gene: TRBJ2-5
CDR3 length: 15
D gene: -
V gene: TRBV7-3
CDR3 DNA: TGTGCCAGCAGCCCAGGGTTTGGGGGCCAAGAGACCCAGTACTTC
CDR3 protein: CASSPGFGGQETQYF

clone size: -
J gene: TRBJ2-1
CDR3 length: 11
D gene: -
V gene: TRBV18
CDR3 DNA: TGTGCCAGCTCACCCGGGGATGAGCAGTTCTTC
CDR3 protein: CASSPGDEQFF

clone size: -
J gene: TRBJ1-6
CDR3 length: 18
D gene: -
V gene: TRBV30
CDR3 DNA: TGTGCCTGGAGTGGCCCCCCCACACAGTCGTGGGCGAATTCACCCCTCCACTTT
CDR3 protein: CAWSGPPTQSWANSPLHF

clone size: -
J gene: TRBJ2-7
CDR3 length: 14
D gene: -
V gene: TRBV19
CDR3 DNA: TGTGCCAGTAGTATAGTTGGGTATCCCTACGAGCAGTACTTC
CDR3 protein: CASSIVGYPYEQYF

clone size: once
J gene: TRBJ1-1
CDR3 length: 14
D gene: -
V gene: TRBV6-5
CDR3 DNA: TGTGCCAGCCGATTCAACAGGGATAACACTGAAGCTTTCTTT
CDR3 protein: CASRFNRDNTEAFF

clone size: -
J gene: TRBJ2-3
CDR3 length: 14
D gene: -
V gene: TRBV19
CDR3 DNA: TGTGCCAGTAGGACCTCCGGGAACACAGATACGCAGTATTTT
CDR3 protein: CASRTSGNTDTQYF

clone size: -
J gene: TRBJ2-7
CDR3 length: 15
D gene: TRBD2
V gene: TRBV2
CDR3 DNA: TGTGCCAGCAGTGAAGCGCTAGCGGGAGTAGCCGAGCAGTACTTC
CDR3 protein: CASSEALAGVAEQYF

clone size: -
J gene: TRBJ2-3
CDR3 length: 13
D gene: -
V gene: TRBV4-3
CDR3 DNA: TGCGCCAGCAGCCAAGATAGGGCGTATACGCAGTATTTT
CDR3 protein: CASSQDRAYTQYF

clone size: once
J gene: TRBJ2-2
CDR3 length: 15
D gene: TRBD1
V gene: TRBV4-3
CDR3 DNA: TGCGCCAGCAGCCACTTAGGACAGGGAACCGGGGAGCTGTTTTTT
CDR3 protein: CASSHLGQGTGELFF

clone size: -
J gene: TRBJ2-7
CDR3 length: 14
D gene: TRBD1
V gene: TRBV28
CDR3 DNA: TGTGCCAGCAGTGCCCCGGGACAGGGGAATGAGCAGTACTTC
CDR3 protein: CASSAPGQGNEQYF

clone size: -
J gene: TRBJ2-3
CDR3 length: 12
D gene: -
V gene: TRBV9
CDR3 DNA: TGTGCCAGCTCAGCCCGCTTAGATACGCAGTATTTT
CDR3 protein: CASSARLDTQYF

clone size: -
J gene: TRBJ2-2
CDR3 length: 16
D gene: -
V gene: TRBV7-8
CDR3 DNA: TGTGCCAGCAGCCCACGGCTTAGTCGAGGCACCGGGGAGCTGTTTTTT
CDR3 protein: CASSPRLSRGTGELFF

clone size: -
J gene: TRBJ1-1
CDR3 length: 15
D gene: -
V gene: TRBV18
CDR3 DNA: TGTGCCAGCTCACCTCCTAAAGGGGGGAACACTGAAGCTTTCTTT
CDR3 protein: CASSPPKGGNTEAFF

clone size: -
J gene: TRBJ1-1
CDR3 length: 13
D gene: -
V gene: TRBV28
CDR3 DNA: TGTGCCAGCAGCGAGGTAGGCCGGGGGAGAGCTTTCTTT
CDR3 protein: CASSEVGRGRAFF

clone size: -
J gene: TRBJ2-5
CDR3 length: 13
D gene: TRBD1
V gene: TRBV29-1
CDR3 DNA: TGCAGCGGGGGGACAGGGGGCGGAGAGACCCAGTACTTC
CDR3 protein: CSGGTGGGETQYF

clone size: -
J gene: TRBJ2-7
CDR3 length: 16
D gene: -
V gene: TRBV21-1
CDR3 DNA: TGTGCCAGCAGCAAAGGTCCCCCAGCGCCGCCTTACGAGCAGTACTTC
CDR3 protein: CASSKGPPAPPYEQYF

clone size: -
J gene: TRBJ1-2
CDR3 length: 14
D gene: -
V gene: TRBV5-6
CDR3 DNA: TGTGCCACCCTATTGTGGGCAGTTCCATTCGGCTACACCTTC
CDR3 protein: CATLLWAVPFGYTF

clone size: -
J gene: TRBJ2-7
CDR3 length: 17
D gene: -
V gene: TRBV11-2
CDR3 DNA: TGTGCCAGCAGCTTGAGGGGAGGGGGCTGGGGTGTTTACGAGCAGTACTTC
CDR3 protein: CASSLRGGGWGVYEQYF

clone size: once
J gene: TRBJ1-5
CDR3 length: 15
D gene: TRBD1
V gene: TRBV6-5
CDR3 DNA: TGTGCCAGCAGTTACTCAGGACAGGGCGGTCAGCCCCAGCATTTT
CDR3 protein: CASSYSGQGGQPQHF

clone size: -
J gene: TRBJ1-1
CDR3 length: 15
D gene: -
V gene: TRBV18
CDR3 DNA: TGTGCCAGCTCACCACGCGGGATGGTGAACACTGAAGCTTTCTTT
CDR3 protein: CASSPRGMVNTEAFF

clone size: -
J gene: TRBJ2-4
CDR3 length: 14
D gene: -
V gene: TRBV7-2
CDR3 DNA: TGTGCCAGCAGCTCCCCCTATGGGGGAAACATTCAGTACTTC
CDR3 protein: CASSSPYGGNIQYF

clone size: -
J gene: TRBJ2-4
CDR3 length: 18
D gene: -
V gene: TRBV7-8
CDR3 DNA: TGTGCCAGCAGCTTAGCTTTTGAGGGGACCCTAGCCAAAAACATTCAGTACTTC
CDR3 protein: CASSLAFEGTLAKNIQYF

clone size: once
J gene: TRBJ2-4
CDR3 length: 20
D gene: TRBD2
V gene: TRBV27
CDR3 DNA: TGTGCCAGCAGTTCAATCCTAGCGGGAGTCTTCCCATCGTACAAAAACATTCAGTACTTC
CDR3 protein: CASSSILAGVFPSYKNIQYF

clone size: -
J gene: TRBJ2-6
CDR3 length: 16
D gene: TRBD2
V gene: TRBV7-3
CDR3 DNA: TGTGCCAGCAGCTTAGCGGGAGGTACTGGGGCCAACGTCCTGACTTTC
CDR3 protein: CASSLAGGTGANVLTF

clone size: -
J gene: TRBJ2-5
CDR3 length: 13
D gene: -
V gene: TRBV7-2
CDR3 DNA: TGTGCCAGCAGCTTAGCCCCCGGAGGGACCCAGTACTTC
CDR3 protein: CASSLAPGGTQYF

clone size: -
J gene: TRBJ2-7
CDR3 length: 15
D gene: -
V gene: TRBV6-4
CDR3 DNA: TGTGCCAGCAGCCCCGTGACGCAGCTCCGCTACGAGCAGTACTTC
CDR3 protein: CASSPVTQLRYEQYF

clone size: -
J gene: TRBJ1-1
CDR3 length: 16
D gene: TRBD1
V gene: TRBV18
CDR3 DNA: TGTGCCAGCTCAACCGGACAGGGGTCCGGGGACACTGAAGCTTTCTTT
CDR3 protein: CASSTGQGSGDTEAFF

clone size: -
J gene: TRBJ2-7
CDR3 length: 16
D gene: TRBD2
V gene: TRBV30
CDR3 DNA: TGTGCCTGGACGCCATCAGGGAGGGTGAGGTCCTACGAGCAGTACTTC
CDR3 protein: CAWTPSGRVRSYEQYF

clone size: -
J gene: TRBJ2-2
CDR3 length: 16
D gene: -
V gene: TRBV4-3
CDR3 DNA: TGCGCCAGCAGCCAAGATCGGGGCATCTACACCGGGGAGCTGTTTTTT
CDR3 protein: CASSQDRGIYTGELFF

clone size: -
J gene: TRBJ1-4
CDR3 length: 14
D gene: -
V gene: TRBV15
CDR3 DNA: TGTGCCACCGCGCGAACCCCAGCTAATGAAAAACTGTTTTTT
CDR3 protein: CATARTPANEKLFF

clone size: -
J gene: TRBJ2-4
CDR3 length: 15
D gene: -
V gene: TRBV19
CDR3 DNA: TGTGCCAGTAGTAACAGGCCCATAGCCAAAAACATTCAGTACTTC
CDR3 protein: CASSNRPIAKNIQYF

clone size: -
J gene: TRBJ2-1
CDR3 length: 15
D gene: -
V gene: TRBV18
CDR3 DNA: TGTGCCAGCTCACCACCAGGGAGCTCCTACAATGAGCAGTTCTTC
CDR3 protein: CASSPPGSSYNEQFF

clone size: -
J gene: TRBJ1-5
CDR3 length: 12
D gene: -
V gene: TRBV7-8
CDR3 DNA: TGTGCCAGCAGCTTACCAGTCGGGCCCCAGCATTTT
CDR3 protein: CASSLPVGPQHF

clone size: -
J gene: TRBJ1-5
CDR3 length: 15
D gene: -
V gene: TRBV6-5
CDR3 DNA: TGTGCCAGCAGTTCTTGGGGAGTGGGGCATCAGCCCCAGCATTTT
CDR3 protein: CASSSWGVGHQPQHF

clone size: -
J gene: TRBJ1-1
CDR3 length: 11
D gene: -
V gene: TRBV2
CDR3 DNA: TGTGCCAGCAGTGAAGGGCCTGAAGCTTTCTTT
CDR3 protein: CASSEGPEAFF

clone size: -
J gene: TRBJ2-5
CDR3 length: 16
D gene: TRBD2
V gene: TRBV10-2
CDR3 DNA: TGCGCCAGCAGTGAGTGGAGTAGCGGGAGCAGAGAGACCCAGTACTTC
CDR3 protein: CASSEWSSGSRETQYF

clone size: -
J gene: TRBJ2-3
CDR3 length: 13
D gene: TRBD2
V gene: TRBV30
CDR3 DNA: TGTGCCTCAGTTAGCGGGGGGGTTGGTACGCAGTATTTT
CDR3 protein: CASVSGGVGTQYF

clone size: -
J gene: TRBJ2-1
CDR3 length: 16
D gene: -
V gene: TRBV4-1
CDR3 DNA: TGCGCCAGCAGCCAAGCGAAGGGGATTAAGTCGGGTGAGCAGTTCTTC
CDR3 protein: CASSQAKGIKSGEQFF

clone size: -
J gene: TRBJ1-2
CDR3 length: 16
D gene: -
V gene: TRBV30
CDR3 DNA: TGTGCCTGGCAACCGGGACTCCTTACCTTAGGGAATGGCTACACCTTC
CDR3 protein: CAWQPGLLTLGNGYTF

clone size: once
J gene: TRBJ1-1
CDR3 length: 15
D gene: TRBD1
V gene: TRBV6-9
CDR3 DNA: TGTGCCAGCAGTTATTCGTCCAGGGGGGGGACTGAAGCTTTCTTT
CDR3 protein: CASSYSSRGGTEAFF

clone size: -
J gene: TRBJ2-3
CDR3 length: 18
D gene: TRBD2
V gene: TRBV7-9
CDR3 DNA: TGTGCCAGCAGCTTAGCTTTTGGTAGCGGGCCCCCCACAGATACGCAGTATTTT
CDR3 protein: CASSLAFGSGPPTDTQYF

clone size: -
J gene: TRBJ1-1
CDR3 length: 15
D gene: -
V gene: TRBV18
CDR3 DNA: TGTGCCAGCTCACCATTGGACAGCATGAACACTGAAGCTTTCTTT
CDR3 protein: CASSPLDSMNTEAFF

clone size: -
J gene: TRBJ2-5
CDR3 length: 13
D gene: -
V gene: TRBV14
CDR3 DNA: TGTGCCAGCAGCCAGTCCCGGCGGGGGACCCAGTACTTC
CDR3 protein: CASSQSRRGTQYF

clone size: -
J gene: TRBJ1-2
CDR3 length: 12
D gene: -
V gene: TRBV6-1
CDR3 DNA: TGTGCCAGCAGCACTCCTACAAGTGGCTACACCTTC
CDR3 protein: CASSTPTSGYTF

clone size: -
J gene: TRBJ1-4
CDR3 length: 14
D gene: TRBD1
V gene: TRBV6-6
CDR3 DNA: TGTGCCAGCAGTTACCGGACAGGGTGGGAAAAACTGTTTTTT
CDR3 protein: CASSYRTGWEKLFF

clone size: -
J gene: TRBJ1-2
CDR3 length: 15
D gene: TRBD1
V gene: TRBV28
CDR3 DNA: TGTGCCAGCAGTTCACCGACAGGGGGTTTCTATGGCTACACCTTC
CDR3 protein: CASSSPTGGFYGYTF

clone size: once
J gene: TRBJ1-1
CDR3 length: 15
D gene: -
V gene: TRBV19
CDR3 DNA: TGTGCCAGTAGTATGGGTCCGGGGGCTGGCACTGAAGCTTTCTTT
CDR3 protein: CASSMGPGAGTEAFF

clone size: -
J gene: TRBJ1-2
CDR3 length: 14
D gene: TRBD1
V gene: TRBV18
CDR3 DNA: TGTGCCAGCTCACCCAACCGGGGACAGGGTGGCTACACCTTC
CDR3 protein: CASSPNRGQGGYTF

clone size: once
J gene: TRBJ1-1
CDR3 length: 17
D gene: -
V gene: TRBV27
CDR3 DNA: TGTGCCAGCAGTTCGGCCAGGGATGGGAAAGTGAGCACTGAAGCTTTCTTT
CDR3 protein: CASSSARDGKVSTEAFF

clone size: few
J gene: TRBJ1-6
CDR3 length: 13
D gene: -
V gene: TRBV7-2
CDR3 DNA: TGTGCCAGCAGCCATTCACCGACTTCACCCCTCCACTTT
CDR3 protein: CASSHSPTSPLHF